Presented here are 13 T cell receptor beta chains from one specimen sequenced in a study of blood T cells in healthy people across ages. It was with a sample-barcoded 5' primer and a J-beta primer mix that a second PCR of about 6 to 12 cycles was run. Via MiXCR, TCRdb re-called the 5' RACE reads, giving one row per CDR3 protein. The profile covers 1.5 million to 2 million distinct CDR3 sequences, with under 30% appearing a single time and 7.7% taken by the ten largest. Sequenced input: blood. These receptor sequences come from a woman younger than 45 in good health.

The rearrangement uses TRBV7-2 and TRBJ2-1, with D possibly TRBD2 on 6 matching bases. Germline values: CDR1 SGHTA, CDR2 FQGNSA. The CDR3 has 16 amino acids. Trimming stripped 8 bases from V and 4 bases from J, with 21 bases between. The CDR3 DNA reads as TGTGCCAGCTCCACGGTGGGGGGTCCAGTGTACAATGAGCAGTTCTTC. Protein: CASSTVGGPVYNEQFF.

The gene calls are TRBV12-3 or TRBV12-4 and TRBJ2-2, with 10 bases matching TRBD2. After removal of 6 bases from V and 7 bases from J, the junction contained 14 bases not matched to a gene. The CDR3 contains 17 residues. Written as DNA, the CDR3 is TGTGCCAGCAGACCTAGATGGCTAGCGGGAGTTCACGGGGAGCTGTTTTTT. It is translated as CASRPRWLAGVHGELFF.

A few counts support this clonotype. V usage is TRBV6-1 and J usage is TRBJ2-7, with D possibly TRBD2 on 6 matching bases. This CDR3 has 14 amino acids. Germline lookup yields CDR1 MNHNS and CDR2 SASEGT. Trimming took off 3 bases at V and 7 bases at J, with 16 bases between the two ends. This CDR3 reads CASSEEGTYNEQYF. CDR3 nucleotides: TGTGCCAGCAGTGAGGAGGGAACCTACAATGAGCAGTACTTC.

The V call is TRBV20-1, the J call TRBJ1-5, with 7 nucleotides matching TRBD1. This CDR3 has 14 amino acids. The V segment lost 1 base and the J segment 5 bases; nucleotides outside the gene matches: 5. From germline, CDR1 is DFQATT and CDR2 SNEGSKA (reference sequence). For the CDR3, the DNA is TGCAGTGCTAGAGCGGGACAGTTTGATCAGCCCCAGCATTTT. It specifies CSARAGQFDQPQHF.

This clonotype was picked up a small number of times. The chain carries TRBV3-1 and TRBJ2-5, with 10 bases aligning to TRBD2. Germline V lookup: CDR1 LGHDT, CDR2 YNNKEL (reference sequence). Germline trimming cut 0 bases from V and 5 bases from J; bases unmatched to any gene: 6. This CDR3 has 16 amino acids. The CDR3 DNA is TGTGCCAGCAGCCAAGAGGAACTAGCGGGGACGGAGACCCAGTACTTC. Residues: CASSQEELAGTETQYF.

This clonotype was picked up many times. This chain links TRBV6-2 or TRBV6-3 with TRBJ2-1, with D unclear. Trimming shortened V by 3 bases and J by 10 bases, and 16 bases separated the two germline ends. In germline, CDR1 is MNHEY, CDR2 SVGEGT. There are 14 residues in the CDR3. This CDR3 is CASSYTQRSGEQFF. Here the CDR3 DNA reads TGTGCCAGCAGTTATACACAACGGAGTGGGGAGCAGTTCTTC.

As for this clonotype: One base away lies a much larger clone, so this may be a sequencing read error. The gene calls are TRBV28 and TRBJ1-2; D is perhaps TRBD1 (5 bases). The CDR3 totals 12 residues. V was pared by 8 bases and J by 4 bases, with 11 bases between. CDR1 and CDR2 (germline): MDHEN, SYDVKM. The CDR3 DNA reads as TGTGCCAGCGGTGGACAAGCCTATGGCTACACCTTC. Encoded protein: CASGGQAYGYTF.

The rearrangement joins TRBV28 to TRBJ1-1; possibly TRBD1 for D (6 bases). The V gene's germline CDR1 is MDHEN and CDR2 SYDVKM. The CDR3 sequence is 14 residues long. Trimming left V 3 bases short and J 11 bases short, with 19 bases between. CDR3 DNA sequence: TGTGCCAGCAGTTTTCCTGCGAGAACAGGGAACGCTTTCTTT. Residues: CASSFPARTGNAFF.

This clonotype was picked up a small number of times. The chain carries TRBV6-5 and TRBJ2-3; TRBD2 agrees at 9 bases. This CDR3 comprises 16 residues. Germline V lookup: CDR1 MNHEY, CDR2 SVGAGI. V was clipped by 5 bases and J by 2 bases; unmatched bases: 8. CDR3 nucleotides: TGTGCCAGCAGTAGGGGTTCTAGCGGGGACACAGATACGCAGTATTTT. It yields the protein CASSRGSSGDTDTQYF.

A few counts support this clonotype. The genes are TRBV5-1 and TRBJ2-5; possible D gene TRBD1, 6 bases. Trimming removed 6 bases at V and 3 bases at J, with 12 bases between. The CDR3 has 13 residues. CDR1 and CDR2 from the germline V gene are SGHRS and YFSETQ. DNA for the CDR3: TGCGCCAGCAACCAGGGACACGAAGAGACCCAGTACTTC. Translating it yields CASNQGHEETQYF. The complete variable domain, with remaining parts taken from reference TRBV5-1 and TRBJ2-5, reads KAGVTQTPRYLIKTRGQQVTLSCSPISGHRSVSWYQQTPGQGLQFLFEYFSETQRNKGNFPGRFSGRQFSNSRSEMNVSTLELGDSALYLCASNQGHEETQYFGPGTRLLVL.

The chain carries TRBV28 and TRBJ1-5; D is ambiguous. In germline, CDR1 is MDHEN, CDR2 SYDVKM. The CDR3 covers 12 residues. V lost 3 bases and J lost 7, with 7 bases in between. For the CDR3, the DNA is TGTGCCAGCAGTTTCGCCGAGCAGCCCCAGCATTTT. This encodes CASSFAEQPQHF.

For this clonotype: This may arise from a read error, as a much more abundant clone is one base away. V and J are TRBV20-1 and TRBJ2-1, with D tentatively TRBD2 (5 bases). The DNA end favors TRBJ2-7, so the J call may be wrong. CDR1 is DFQATT and CDR2 is SNEGSKA in the germline V gene (reference sequence). The CDR3 length is 12 residues. The chain's CDR3 is CSALGLYNEQYF. The CDR3 DNA sequence: TGCAGTGCTCTTGGACTCTACAATGAGCAGTACTTC.

V and J are TRBV5-1 and TRBJ2-3, with 10 positions matching TRBD2. Germline assignment: CDR1 SGHRS and CDR2 YFSETQ. This CDR3 region has 16 residues. Trimming took 3 bases from V and 3 from J; bases not matched to a gene: 7. The CDR3 is CASSSGAGGPTDTQYF. Here the CDR3 DNA reads TGCGCCAGCAGCTCAGGAGCGGGAGGGCCTACAGATACGCAGTATTTT.